This T cell receptor beta chain was captured by sequencing in a study of cytomegalovirus exposure and HLA in healthy donors. As for this clone: Its antigen is unidentified.

CDR1 and CDR2 from the germline V gene are GTSNPN and SVGIG (reference sequence). V was shortened by 3 bases and J by 0 bases, with 6 bases between the two germline ends. The CDR3 sequence is 13 residues long. Participants comprised healthy donors of bone marrow. Findings of the study overall: Reports indicated that the classifier achieved high specificity and sensitivity in diagnosing cytomegalovirus status. It was about 180 TCR beta chains that were listed as cytomegalovirus-associated.

In the PCR, 60 Vbeta and 13 Jbeta primers were used. The repertoire was sequenced with immunoSEQ multiplex PCR; TCRdb's copy has only in-frame clones and lacks some. The sample consists of 95,000 to 100,000 clones, 70% to 80% of them appearing once. Sequences were obtained from PBMCs. The chain couples TRBV30 to TRBJ1-3, with D perhaps matching TRBD1 (5 bases). The clonotype comes from a man aged 35-49 years in good health and CMV-seronegative. The CDR3 sequence is CAWSQGSGNTIYF. DNA for the CDR3: TGTGCCTGGAGCCAGGGCTCTGGAAACACCATATATTTT.